The present T cell receptor (beta chain) was sequenced within a study of metastatic and nonmetastatic thyroid tumors. The wider study: Repertoires from malignant and benign thyroid patients were compared across blood and tumor or nodule tissue.

General study points: Across blood and tumor, TCR beta diversity in malignant thyroid tumors was reportedly significantly higher than in benign nodules.

None of the patients had undergone any treatment ahead of thyroid surgery. Trimming shortened V by 2 bases and J by 7 bases, and 20 bases separated the two germline ends. CDR1 and CDR2 from the germline V gene are DFQATT and SNEGSKA (reference sequence). CDR3 length equals 15 residues. Under the authors' procedure: It was from CDR3 differences across clinicopathological groups that a distant-metastasis classifier for papillary thyroid cancer was built. TCRdb recomputed clones from the PCR reads via MiXCR. The V and J calls were determined by TCRdb, not by the authors. The sample carries roughly 38,000 clones, around 20% recorded once. This clone was counted ten times or more. What it binds is not known.

This receptor was obtained from a female donor with papillary thyroid cancer or a benign thyroid nodule (not recorded which). Some clones in this sample may be carry-over from other donors' samples. The rearrangement joins TRBV20-1 to TRBJ2-5, with D tentatively TRBD1 (8 bases). The sample was blood. CDR3 amino acids: CSARPGGGSFGTQYF. Written as DNA, the CDR3 is TGCAGTGCTAGACCAGGGGGCGGGAGCTTCGGGACCCAGTACTTC.